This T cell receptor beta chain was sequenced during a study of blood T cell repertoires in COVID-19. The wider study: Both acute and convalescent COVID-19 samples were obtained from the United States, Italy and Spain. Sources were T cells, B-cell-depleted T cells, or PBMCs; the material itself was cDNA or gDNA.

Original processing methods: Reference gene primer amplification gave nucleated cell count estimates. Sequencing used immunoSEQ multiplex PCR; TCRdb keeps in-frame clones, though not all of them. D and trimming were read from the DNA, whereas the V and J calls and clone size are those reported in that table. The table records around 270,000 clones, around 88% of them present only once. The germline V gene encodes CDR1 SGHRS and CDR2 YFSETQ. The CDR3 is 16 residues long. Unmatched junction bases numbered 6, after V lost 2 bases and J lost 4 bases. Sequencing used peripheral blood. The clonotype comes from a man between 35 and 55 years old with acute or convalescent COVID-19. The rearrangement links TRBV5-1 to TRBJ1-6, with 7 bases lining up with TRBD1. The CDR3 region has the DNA TGCGCCAGCAGCTTTACAGGGGTTAATTATAATTCACCCCTCCACTTT. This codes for CASSFTGVNYNSPLHF.